This TCR beta chain was sequenced in a study of cytomegalovirus exposure and HLA in healthy donors. The primer mix had 60 Vbeta and 13 Jbeta primers. Assay: immunoSEQ multiplex PCR; the TCRdb copy retains only in-frame clones and omits some. The repertoire includes 100,000 to 150,000 clones, approximately 78% of them detected once, and 0.95% to 1.4% sits in the top ten. Study findings and constraints: In vitro testing confirmed a few CMV-associated chains as specific for CMV antigens. Looking again later, the authors saw that most CMV-associated TCR beta chains seemed HLA-restricted. Association of 16,951 TCR beta sequences with HLA alleles was found at 0.05 false discovery rate in a later analysis. Excluded were some V segments that proved indistinguishable, including TRBV6-2 and TRBV6-3.

This CDR3 has 16 residues. V lost 1 base and J lost 4; bases outside the gene matches: 7. Germline CDR1 is SGHNT and CDR2 is YENEEA. As to this clone: As yet, its antigen is unknown.

Sequenced material: PBMCs. This sequence joins TRBV11-3 and TRBJ2-3, with 8 bases lining up with TRBD2. This sequence was found in a woman aged 25-40 years in good health and CMV-seronegative. CDR3 residues: CASSLGTSSIADTQYF. In nucleotides, the CDR3 is TGTGCCAGCAGCTTAGGGACTAGCTCTATTGCAGATACGCAGTATTTT.